This is a list of T cell receptor beta chains from one sample in a study of T cell repertoires in cytomegalovirus infection. TCRdb redid the calling of the reads with MiXCR, one entry per CDR3 protein. The sample consists of about 260,000 distinct CDR3 sequences, roughly 15% of them appearing once. The sequenced material came from PBMCs. The source of these receptors is a human donor in good health (CMV status not recorded). Some clones in this sample may be carry-over from other donors' samples. Each CDR3 is given with its conserved first and last residue. A D gene is named only where the DNA matches it firmly. Size is stated for part of the rows, as once, few or many counts, or as a class when the clone is expanded.

v_call: TRBV4-2
j_call: TRBJ2-5
clone_size: .
d_call: TRBD2
cdr3_nt: TGTGCCAGCAGCCAAGAAGCGCGGGGGGGTCAAGAGACCCAGTACTTC
cdr3_aa: CASSQEARGGQETQYF

v_call: TRBV10-1
j_call: TRBJ1-6
clone_size: .
d_call: .
cdr3_nt: TGCGCCAGCAGTGAGTCGGGACGCTCACCCCTCCACTTT
cdr3_aa: CASSESGRSPLHF

v_call: TRBV6-2/TRBV6-3
j_call: TRBJ2-3
clone_size: many
d_call: .
cdr3_nt: TGTGCCAGCAGTTACCGGCGGATCCCCACAGATACGCAGTATTTT
cdr3_aa: CASSYRRIPTDTQYF

v_call: TRBV18
j_call: TRBJ1-1
clone_size: many
d_call: TRBD1
cdr3_nt: TGTGCCAGTCAACCTTTAAGGGGACAGACAAAGGCATATACTGAAGCTTTCTTT
cdr3_aa: CASQPLRGQTKAYTEAFF

v_call: TRBV7-9
j_call: TRBJ1-1
clone_size: many
d_call: .
cdr3_nt: TGTGCCAGCAGCTTAGGGGATGAAGCTTTCTTT
cdr3_aa: CASSLGDEAFF

v_call: TRBV5-4
j_call: TRBJ2-2
clone_size: many
d_call: .
cdr3_nt: TGTGCCAGCAGCTTTGGACAGGCGGGGACCGGGGAGCTGTTTTTT
cdr3_aa: CASSFGQAGTGELFF

v_call: TRBV10-2
j_call: TRBJ2-7
clone_size: once
d_call: .
cdr3_nt: TGCGCCAGCACGGCAGGGGTAGAGCAGTACTTC
cdr3_aa: CASTAGVEQYF

v_call: TRBV6-1
j_call: TRBJ2-5
clone_size: many
d_call: .
cdr3_nt: TGTGCCACCGGACGTGGGGAAGAGACCCAGTACTTC
cdr3_aa: CATGRGEETQYF

v_call: TRBV7-2
j_call: TRBJ1-1
clone_size: many
d_call: .
cdr3_nt: TGTGCCAGCAGCTTAATTGAGAGCCATCGTGAAGCTTTCTTT
cdr3_aa: CASSLIESHREAFF

v_call: TRBV7-2
j_call: TRBJ2-5
clone_size: many
d_call: .
cdr3_nt: TGTGCCAGCAGCCTAACGTATTCTCCGTTCCAAGAGACCCAGTACTTC
cdr3_aa: CASSLTYSPFQETQYF

v_call: TRBV6-5
j_call: TRBJ2-7
clone_size: .
d_call: .
cdr3_nt: TGTGCCAGCAGTTACTCGATCAATGCCTTAGGCGGCTACGAGCAGTACTTC
cdr3_aa: CASSYSINALGGYEQYF

v_call: TRBV20-1
j_call: TRBJ2-3
clone_size: .
d_call: TRBD2
cdr3_nt: TGCAGTGGCACTCGGGTGCGGGGGGGATCAGATACGCAGTATTTT
cdr3_aa: CSGTRVRGGSDTQYF

v_call: TRBV29-1
j_call: TRBJ2-3
clone_size: .
d_call: TRBD2
cdr3_nt: TGCAGCGTTAAACTGGCTAAGGCTAGCGGGAGTGCAGATACGCAGTATTTT
cdr3_aa: CSVKLAKASGSADTQYF

v_call: TRBV6-2/TRBV6-3
j_call: TRBJ2-1
clone_size: .
d_call: TRBD1
cdr3_nt: TGTGCCAGCAGTTACTCCCCGGGACAGGGGGCGAAGAATGAGCAGTTCTTC
cdr3_aa: CASSYSPGQGAKNEQFF

v_call: TRBV9
j_call: TRBJ1-1
clone_size: many
d_call: .
cdr3_nt: TGTGCCAGCAGCGTGAACGGGGTTCAAGGGAACACTGAAGCTTTCTTT
cdr3_aa: CASSVNGVQGNTEAFF

v_call: TRBV4-3
j_call: TRBJ1-2
clone_size: few
d_call: .
cdr3_nt: TGCGCCAGCAGCCAAGATATCAACTATGGCTACACCTTC
cdr3_aa: CASSQDINYGYTF

v_call: TRBV28
j_call: TRBJ2-7
clone_size: few
d_call: .
cdr3_nt: TGTGCCAGCAGGGGGCTGGGGGAGAACTACGAGCAGTACTTC
cdr3_aa: CASRGLGENYEQYF

v_call: TRBV7-8
j_call: TRBJ2-6
clone_size: many
d_call: TRBD2
cdr3_nt: TGTGCCAGCAGCTTAGACCCTGGAAGCGGGACCTCTGGGGCCAACGTCCTGACTTTC
cdr3_aa: CASSLDPGSGTSGANVLTF

v_call: TRBV7-8
j_call: TRBJ2-3
clone_size: .
d_call: .
cdr3_nt: TGTGCCAGCAGCTTAGCGGCATCTAGTGTGGGCACAGATACGCAGTATTTT
cdr3_aa: CASSLAASSVGTDTQYF

v_call: TRBV19
j_call: TRBJ2-7
clone_size: many
d_call: TRBD2
cdr3_nt: TGTGCCAGTAGTCCCGGGACTAGCGGGCTTTTGGAGAGCTCCTACGAGCAGTACTTC
cdr3_aa: CASSPGTSGLLESSYEQYF

v_call: TRBV2
j_call: TRBJ2-7
clone_size: .
d_call: .
cdr3_nt: TGTGCCAGCAGTGCTTACAGGGAGGGCAACGAGCAGTACTTC
cdr3_aa: CASSAYREGNEQYF

v_call: TRBV19
j_call: TRBJ1-1
clone_size: few
d_call: .
cdr3_nt: TGTGCCAGTAGGAAGTTCGGGGGCGACGGTATGAACACTGAAGCTTTCTTT
cdr3_aa: CASRKFGGDGMNTEAFF

v_call: TRBV7-2
j_call: TRBJ2-3
clone_size: many
d_call: .
cdr3_nt: TGTGCCAGCACCCCCCAGCCAGCGGATCTAAGCACAGATACGCAGTATTTT
cdr3_aa: CASTPQPADLSTDTQYF

v_call: TRBV12-3/TRBV12-4
j_call: TRBJ1-1
clone_size: many
d_call: .
cdr3_nt: TGTGCCAGCAGCTTCCCCGGCAGGGCTGGGAACACTGAAGCTTTCTTT
cdr3_aa: CASSFPGRAGNTEAFF

v_call: TRBV12-3/TRBV12-4
j_call: TRBJ2-5
clone_size: .
d_call: .
cdr3_nt: TGTGCCAGCAACCCCTCAGGCGCGGGGGAGACCCAGTACTTC
cdr3_aa: CASNPSGAGETQYF

v_call: TRBV7-9
j_call: TRBJ2-4
clone_size: many
d_call: TRBD1
cdr3_nt: TGTGCCAGCAGCATCGGACAGGGGGCCAAAAACATTCAGTACTTC
cdr3_aa: CASSIGQGAKNIQYF

v_call: TRBV2
j_call: TRBJ1-2
clone_size: many
d_call: .
cdr3_nt: TGTGCCAGCAGGCAGAGCTTTGGCTACACCTTC
cdr3_aa: CASRQSFGYTF

v_call: TRBV12-3/TRBV12-4
j_call: TRBJ1-3
clone_size: many
d_call: .
cdr3_nt: TGTGCCAGCAGCTCCCAGCTGACCCTTCTAGCCTCTGGAAACACCATATATTTT
cdr3_aa: CASSSQLTLLASGNTIYF

v_call: TRBV10-3
j_call: TRBJ1-1
clone_size: .
d_call: TRBD1
cdr3_nt: TGTGCCATCATTCCAGGACAGGGCAAAGAAGCTTTCTTT
cdr3_aa: CAIIPGQGKEAFF

v_call: TRBV6-8
j_call: TRBJ2-1
clone_size: many
d_call: .
cdr3_nt: TGTGCCAGCAGTCAAAGAGGGAGTGAGCAGTTCTTC
cdr3_aa: CASSQRGSEQFF

v_call: TRBV7-6
j_call: TRBJ2-2
clone_size: few
d_call: .
cdr3_nt: TGTGCCAGAAAGGGGGATTTGGACACCGGGGAGCTGTTTTTT
cdr3_aa: CARKGDLDTGELFF

v_call: TRBV27
j_call: TRBJ2-7
clone_size: .
d_call: TRBD1
cdr3_nt: TGTGCCAGCAGAACAACAGGGGCTGGGGGCGAGCAGTACTTC
cdr3_aa: CASRTTGAGGEQYF

v_call: TRBV20-1
j_call: TRBJ1-2
clone_size: few
d_call: .
cdr3_nt: TGCAGTGCAACCACATGGACTAACTATGGCTACACCTTC
cdr3_aa: CSATTWTNYGYTF

v_call: TRBV25-1
j_call: TRBJ2-3
clone_size: few
d_call: .
cdr3_nt: TGTGCCAGCAGTCGGGAAGGTACGCAGTATTTT
cdr3_aa: CASSREGTQYF

v_call: TRBV7-3
j_call: TRBJ2-5
clone_size: many
d_call: TRBD2
cdr3_nt: TGTGCCAGCAGCCCGGGAGGGAGGGAGACCCAGTACTTC
cdr3_aa: CASSPGGRETQYF